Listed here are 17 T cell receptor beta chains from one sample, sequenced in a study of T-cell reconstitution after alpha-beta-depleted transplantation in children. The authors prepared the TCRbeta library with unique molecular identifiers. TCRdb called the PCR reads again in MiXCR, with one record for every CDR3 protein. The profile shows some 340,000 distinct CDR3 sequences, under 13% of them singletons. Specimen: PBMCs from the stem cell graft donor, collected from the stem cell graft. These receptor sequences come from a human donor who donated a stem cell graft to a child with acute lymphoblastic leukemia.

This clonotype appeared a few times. The CDR3 spells CASQPHSTDTQYF. The CDR3 DNA reads TGTGCCAGCCAACCCCATAGCACAGATACGCAGTATTTT. This chain connects TRBV27 to TRBJ2-3, with D unresolved. Germline V CDR1 and CDR2: MNHEY, SMNVEV (reference sequence). Trimming removed 8 bases from V and 0 bases from J, with 9 bases in between. This CDR3 has 13 residues.

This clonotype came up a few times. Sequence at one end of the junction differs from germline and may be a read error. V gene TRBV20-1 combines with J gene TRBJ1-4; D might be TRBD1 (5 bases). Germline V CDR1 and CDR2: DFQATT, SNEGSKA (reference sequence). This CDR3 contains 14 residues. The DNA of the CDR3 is TGTAGTGCTACCGAGCCCAGGGCTGGTGAAAAACTGTTTTTT. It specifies CSATEPRAGEKLFF.

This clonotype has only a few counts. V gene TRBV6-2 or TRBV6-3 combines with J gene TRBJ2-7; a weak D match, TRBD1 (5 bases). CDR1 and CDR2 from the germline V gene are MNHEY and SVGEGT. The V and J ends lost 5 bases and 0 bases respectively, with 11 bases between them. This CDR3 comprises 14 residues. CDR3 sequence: CASSVQGTSYEQYF. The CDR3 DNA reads TGTGCCAGCAGTGTCCAGGGTACCTCCTACGAGCAGTACTTC.

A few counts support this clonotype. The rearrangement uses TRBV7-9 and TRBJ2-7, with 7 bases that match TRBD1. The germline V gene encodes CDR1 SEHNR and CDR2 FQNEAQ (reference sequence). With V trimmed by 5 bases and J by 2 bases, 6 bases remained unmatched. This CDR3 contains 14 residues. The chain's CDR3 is CASSLRDSTYEQYF. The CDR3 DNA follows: TGTGCCAGCAGCCTCCGGGACAGTACCTACGAGCAGTACTTC.

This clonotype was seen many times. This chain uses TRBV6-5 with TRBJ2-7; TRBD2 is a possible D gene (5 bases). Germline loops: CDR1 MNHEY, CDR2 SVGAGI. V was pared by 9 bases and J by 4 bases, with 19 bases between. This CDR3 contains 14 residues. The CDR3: CASCRGGGPYEQYF. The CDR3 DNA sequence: TGTGCCAGTTGCCGGGGTGGTGGACCTTACGAGCAGTACTTC.

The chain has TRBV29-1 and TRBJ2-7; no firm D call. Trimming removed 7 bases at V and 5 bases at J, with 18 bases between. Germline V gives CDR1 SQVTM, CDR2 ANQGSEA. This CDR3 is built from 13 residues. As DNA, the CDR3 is TGCAGCGCCCAGACTGCCACCAGCCACGAGCAGTACTTC. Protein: CSAQTATSHEQYF.

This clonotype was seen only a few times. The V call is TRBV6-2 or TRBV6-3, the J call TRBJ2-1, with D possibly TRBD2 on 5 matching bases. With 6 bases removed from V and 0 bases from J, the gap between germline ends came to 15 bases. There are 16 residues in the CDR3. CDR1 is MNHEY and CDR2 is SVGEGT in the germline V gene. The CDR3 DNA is TGTGCCAGCAGCTACCTTGGGGAGAGCTCCTACAATGAGCAGTTCTTC. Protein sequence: CASSYLGESSYNEQFF.

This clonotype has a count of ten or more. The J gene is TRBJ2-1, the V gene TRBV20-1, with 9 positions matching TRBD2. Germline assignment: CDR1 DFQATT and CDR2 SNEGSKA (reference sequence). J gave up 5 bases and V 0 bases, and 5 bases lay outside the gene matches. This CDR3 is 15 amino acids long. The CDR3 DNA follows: TGCAGTGCTAGAGAGGTAGCGGGAGACCACAATGAGCAGTTCTTC. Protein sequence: CSAREVAGDHNEQFF.

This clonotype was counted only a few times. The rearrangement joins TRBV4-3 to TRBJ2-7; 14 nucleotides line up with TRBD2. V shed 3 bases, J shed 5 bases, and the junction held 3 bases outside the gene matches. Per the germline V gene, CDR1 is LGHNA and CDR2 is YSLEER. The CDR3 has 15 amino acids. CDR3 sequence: CASSHGTSGSNEQYF. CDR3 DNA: TGCGCCAGCAGCCATGGGACTAGCGGGAGTAACGAGCAGTACTTC.

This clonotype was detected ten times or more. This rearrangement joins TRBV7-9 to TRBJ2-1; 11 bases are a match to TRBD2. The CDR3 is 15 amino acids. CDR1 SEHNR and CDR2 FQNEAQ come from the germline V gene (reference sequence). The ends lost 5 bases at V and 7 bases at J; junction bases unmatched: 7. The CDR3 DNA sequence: TGTGCCAGCAGCCCACTAGCGGGAGCGTTAAATGAGCAGTTCTTC. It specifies CASSPLAGALNEQFF.

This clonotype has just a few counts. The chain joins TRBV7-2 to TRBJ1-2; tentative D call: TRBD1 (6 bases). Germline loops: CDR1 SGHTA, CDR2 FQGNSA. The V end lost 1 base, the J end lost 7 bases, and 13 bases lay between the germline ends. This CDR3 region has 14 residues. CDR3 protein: CASSLERGAAGYTF. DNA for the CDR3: TGTGCCAGCAGCTTAGAACGGGGGGCGGCTGGCTACACCTTC.

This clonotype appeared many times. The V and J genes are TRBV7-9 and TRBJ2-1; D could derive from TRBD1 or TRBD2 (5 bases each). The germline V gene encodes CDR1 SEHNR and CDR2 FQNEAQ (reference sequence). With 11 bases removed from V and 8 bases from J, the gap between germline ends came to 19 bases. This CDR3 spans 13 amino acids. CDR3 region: CALLPGLGDEQFF. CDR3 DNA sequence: TGTGCCCTACTGCCGGGGCTCGGGGATGAGCAGTTCTTC.

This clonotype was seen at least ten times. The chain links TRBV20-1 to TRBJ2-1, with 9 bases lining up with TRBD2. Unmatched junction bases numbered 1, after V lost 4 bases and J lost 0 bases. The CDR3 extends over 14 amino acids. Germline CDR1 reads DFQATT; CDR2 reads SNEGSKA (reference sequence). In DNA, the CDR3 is TGCAGTGCTACGACTAGCGGCTCCTACAATGAGCAGTTCTTC. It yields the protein CSATTSGSYNEQFF.

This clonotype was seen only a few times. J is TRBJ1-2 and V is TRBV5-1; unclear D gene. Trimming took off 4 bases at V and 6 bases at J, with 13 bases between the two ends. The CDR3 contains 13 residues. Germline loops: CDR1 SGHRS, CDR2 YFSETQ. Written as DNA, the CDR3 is TGCGCCAGCAGCAACCGGGCCCCAAATGGCTACACCTTC. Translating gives CASSNRAPNGYTF. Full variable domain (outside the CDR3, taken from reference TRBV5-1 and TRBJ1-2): KAGVTQTPRYLIKTRGQQVTLSCSPISGHRSVSWYQQTPGQGLQFLFEYFSETQRNKGNFPGRFSGRQFSNSRSEMNVSTLELGDSALYLCASSNRAPNGYTFGSGTRLTVV.

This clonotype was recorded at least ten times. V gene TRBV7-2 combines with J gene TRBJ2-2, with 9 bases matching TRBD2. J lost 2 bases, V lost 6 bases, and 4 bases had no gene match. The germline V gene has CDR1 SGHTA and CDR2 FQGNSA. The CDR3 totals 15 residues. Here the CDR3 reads CASRLAGTNTGELFF. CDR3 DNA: TGTGCCAGCAGGCTAGCGGGAACTAACACCGGGGAGCTGTTTTTT. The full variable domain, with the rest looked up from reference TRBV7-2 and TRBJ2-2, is GAGVSQSPSNKVTEKGKDVELRCDPISGHTALYWYRQSLGQGLEFLIYFQGNSAPDKSGLPSDRFSAERTGGSVSTLTIQRTQQEDSAVYLCASRLAGTNTGELFFGEGSRLTVL.

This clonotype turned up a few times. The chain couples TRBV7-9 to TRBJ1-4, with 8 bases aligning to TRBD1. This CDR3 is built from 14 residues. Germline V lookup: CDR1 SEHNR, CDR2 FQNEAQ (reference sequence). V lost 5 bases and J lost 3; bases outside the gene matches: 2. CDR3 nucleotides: TGTGCCAGCAGCCGGACAGGGTCTAATGAAAAACTGTTTTTT. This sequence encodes CASSRTGSNEKLFF.

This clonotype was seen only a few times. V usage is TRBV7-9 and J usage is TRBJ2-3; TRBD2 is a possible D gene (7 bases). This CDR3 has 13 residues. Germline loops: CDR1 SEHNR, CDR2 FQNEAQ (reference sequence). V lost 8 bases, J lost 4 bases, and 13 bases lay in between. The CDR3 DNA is TGTGCCAGCGGGGGGGGCCCGGCAGATACGCAGTATTTT. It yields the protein CASGGGPADTQYF.